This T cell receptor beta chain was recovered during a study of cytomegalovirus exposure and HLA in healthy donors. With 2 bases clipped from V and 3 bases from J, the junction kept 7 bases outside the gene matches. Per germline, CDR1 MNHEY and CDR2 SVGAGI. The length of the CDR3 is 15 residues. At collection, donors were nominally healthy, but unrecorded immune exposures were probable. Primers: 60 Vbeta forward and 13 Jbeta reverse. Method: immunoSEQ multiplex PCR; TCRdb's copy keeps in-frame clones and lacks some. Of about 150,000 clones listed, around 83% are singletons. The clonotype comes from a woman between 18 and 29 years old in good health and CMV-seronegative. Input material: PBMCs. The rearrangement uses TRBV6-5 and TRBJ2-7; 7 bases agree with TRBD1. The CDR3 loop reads CASSYEAGGHYEQYF. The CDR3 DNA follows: TGTGCCAGCAGTTACGAGGCAGGGGGTCACTACGAGCAGTACTTC.